A single sample gave rise to the 5 T cell receptor beta chains below, sequenced in a study of T cell changes during pregnancy in multiple sclerosis. Here immunoSEQ multiplex PCR was the method, and the copy in TCRdb shows in-frame clones only, minus some. Of 45,000 to 60,000 clones in the sample, 75% to 95% were seen once. The input for sequencing was peripheral blood, taken after pregnancy. All receptors derive from a female donor in good health, enrolled as a control in a pregnancy study.

The chain links TRBV5-4 to TRBJ1-4, with 10 bases fitting TRBD1. Germline CDR1 and CDR2: SGHNT and YYREEE (reference sequence). CDR3 length: 14 residues. V was pared by 4 bases and J by 8 bases, with 5 bases of the junction left unmatched. The CDR3 protein is CASSRDRGVEKLFF. The CDR3 DNA follows: TGTGCCAGCAGCCGGGACAGGGGAGTAGAAAAACTGTTTTTT.

The chain combines TRBV19 with TRBJ2-7; 7 nucleotides align to TRBD1. The CDR3 contains 17 residues. Per germline, CDR1 LNHDA and CDR2 SQIVND (reference sequence). V trimming: 7 bases; J trimming: 4 bases; junction bases outside the gene matches: 19. CDR3 in amino acids: CASNQKNTLGTEYEQYF. CDR3 nucleotides: TGTGCCAGTAACCAAAAGAATACCCTCGGGACAGAGTACGAGCAGTACTTC. Combining the CDR3 with reference TRBV19 and TRBJ2-7 gives the whole variable domain DGGITQSPKYLFRKEGQNVTLSCEQNLNHDAMYWYRQDPGQGLRLIYYSQIVNDFQKGDIAEGYSVSREKKESFPLTVTSAQKNPTAFYLCASNQKNTLGTEYEQYFGPGTRLTVT.

The chain uses TRBV7-9 and TRBJ2-2, with 8 nucleotides matching TRBD2. This CDR3 comprises 18 residues. Trimming removed 3 bases from V and 8 bases from J; junction bases left unmatched: 17. Germline CDR1 SEHNR, CDR2 FQNEAQ (reference sequence). The CDR3 loop reads CASSLSEAGAPRSGELFF. The DNA of the CDR3 is TGTGCCAGCAGCTTGAGTGAAGCGGGAGCTCCTCGATCGGGGGAGCTGTTTTTT.

This clone was observed once. The rearrangement uses TRBV14 and TRBJ2-1; possibly TRBD2 for D (6 bases). The CDR3 spans 16 residues. Germline V gene sequence: CDR1 SGHDN, CDR2 FVKESK. With 4 bases removed from V and 2 bases from J, the gap between germline ends came to 15 bases. CDR3 amino acids: CASSLGTGVTYNEQFF. CDR3 bases: TGTGCCAGCAGCCTGGGGACGGGGGTCACCTACAATGAGCAGTTCTTC.

The chain combines TRBV2 with TRBJ2-4; 12 nucleotides align to TRBD2. V lost 6 bases to trimming and J lost 0 bases; unmatched junction nucleotides: 12. This CDR3 is 19 amino acids long. Per the germline V gene, CDR1 is SNHLY and CDR2 is FYNNEI. The CDR3 reads CASRLKTSGGRIAKNIQYF. The CDR3 coding sequence is TGTGCCAGCAGACTTAAGACTAGCGGGGGTCGAATAGCCAAAAACATTCAGTACTTC.